This is a list of T cell receptor beta chains from one sample in a study of blood T cell repertoires in COVID-19. Data came from immunoSEQ multiplex PCR; TCRdb stores just in-frame clones and leaves some out. The data show about 130,000 clones, under 85% seen once. Sequencing was performed on peripheral blood. All receptors derive from a man between 40 and 49 years old with active or convalescent COVID-19. The CDR3 runs from the conserved cysteine through the conserved F or W. A row's size may be missing; if present it is once, few, many or a size class.

clone size: .; V gene: TRBV20-1; CDR3 protein: CSANKNTEAFF
clone size: .; V gene: TRBV7-2; CDR3 protein: CASSLARPGTDTQYF
clone size: few; V gene: TRBV27; CDR3 protein: CASSLTGTSSSYEQYF
clone size: .; V gene: TRBV24-1; CDR3 protein: CATAAGETQYF
clone size: .; V gene: TRBV9; CDR3 protein: CASSLPLSGQKADTQYF
clone size: .; V gene: TRBV6-5; CDR3 protein: CASTSQGAGTEAFF
clone size: .; V gene: TRBV5-1; CDR3 protein: CASSTGGNFRGNEQFF
clone size: .; V gene: TRBV5-1; CDR3 protein: CASSSYRDTPNEKLFF
clone size: .; V gene: TRBV5-1; CDR3 protein: CASSLTGPPYEQYF
clone size: .; V gene: TRBV18; CDR3 protein: CASSPGQETNQPQHF
clone size: .; V gene: TRBV4-3; CDR3 protein: CASSHGTSGGETQYF
clone size: .; V gene: TRBV5-1; CDR3 protein: CASSLKAGAGVTGELFF
clone size: once; V gene: TRBV28; CDR3 protein: CASSLEDSPLHF
clone size: .; V gene: TRBV7-9; CDR3 protein: CASSLDGTSYEQYF
clone size: .; V gene: TRBV6-1; CDR3 protein: CASSDQSELSEAFF
clone size: .; V gene: TRBV7-9; CDR3 protein: CASSPSGWQETQYF
clone size: .; V gene: TRBV5-1; CDR3 protein: CASSSWGPTSANTGELFF
clone size: .; V gene: TRBV3-1/TRBV3-2; CDR3 protein: CASSQGRQGGSPLHF
clone size: .; V gene: TRBV27; CDR3 protein: CASSLERSNQPQHF
clone size: .; V gene: TRBV7-2; CDR3 protein: CASSLVGLRTDTQYF
clone size: .; V gene: TRBV5-6; CDR3 protein: CASSMGTVYEQYF
clone size: .; V gene: TRBV11-1; CDR3 protein: CASSKSGEVYNEQFF
clone size: .; V gene: TRBV6-2/TRBV6-3; CDR3 protein: CASSYSTSPTGELFF
clone size: .; V gene: TRBV5-6; CDR3 protein: CASSSIYRGGDTQYF
clone size: .; V gene: TRBV10-3; CDR3 protein: CAISESARGGNEQFF
clone size: few; V gene: TRBV18; CDR3 protein: CASSPPDRTYEQYF
clone size: .; V gene: TRBV18; CDR3 protein: CASSRPGLGRNTEAFF
clone size: .; V gene: TRBV27; CDR3 protein: CASSLVPSAGRGQPQHF
clone size: few; V gene: TRBV29-1; CDR3 protein: CSVELQGYTF
clone size: .; V gene: TRBV11-2; CDR3 protein: CASSPQGIIHEQYF
clone size: .; V gene: TRBV7-9; CDR3 protein: CASSFEGGPIDTQYF
clone size: .; V gene: TRBV12-3/TRBV12-4; CDR3 protein: CASTRGGGEKLFF
clone size: .; V gene: TRBV10-1; CDR3 protein: CASSESRSTEAFF
clone size: .; V gene: TRBV27; CDR3 protein: CASSFRGQQINTEAFF
clone size: .; V gene: TRBV5-1; CDR3 protein: CASSLGLAGGQETQYF
clone size: .; V gene: TRBV2; CDR3 protein: CASGGTGNGPLHF
clone size: .; V gene: TRBV19; CDR3 protein: CASTPTGGFFGNGYTF
clone size: .; V gene: TRBV7-2; CDR3 protein: CASSFDRSSYNEQFF
clone size: .; V gene: TRBV12-3/TRBV12-4; CDR3 protein: CASSLTGGGSAFF
clone size: .; V gene: TRBV11-3; CDR3 protein: CASSLSGGTDTQYF
clone size: .; V gene: TRBV27; CDR3 protein: CASANQGAGTDTQYF
clone size: .; V gene: TRBV18; CDR3 protein: CASSPRDRNTEAFF
clone size: few; V gene: TRBV9; CDR3 protein: CASSPRQATNEKLFF
clone size: .; V gene: TRBV3-1/TRBV3-2; CDR3 protein: CASSQVITSGAETQYF
clone size: .; V gene: TRBV6-5; CDR3 protein: CASSRTGSNNQPQHF
clone size: .; V gene: TRBV7-8; CDR3 protein: CASSHDRANGYTF
clone size: .; V gene: TRBV5-1; CDR3 protein: CASSLAQGNEKLFF
clone size: .; V gene: TRBV6-2/TRBV6-3; CDR3 protein: CASSYRGRPSYEQYF
clone size: .; V gene: TRBV6-6; CDR3 protein: CASTRTGEAEAFF
clone size: .; V gene: TRBV6-1; CDR3 protein: CASSEGQGATTEAFF
clone size: .; V gene: TRBV29-1; CDR3 protein: CSVRVETQYF
clone size: .; V gene: TRBV19; CDR3 protein: CASSIAPGPEKLFF
clone size: .; V gene: TRBV10-3; CDR3 protein: CAISETKRASYEQYF
clone size: .; V gene: TRBV7-7; CDR3 protein: CASSPQGFGTGELFF